Sequencing of this T cell receptor beta chain was carried out in a study of cytomegalovirus exposure and HLA in healthy donors. Study findings and constraints: For most TCR sequences rarity was the rule, although some public TCRs occurred in many donors. TCR beta V- and J-gene trimming, according to a later analysis, was linked to a missense DCLRE1C variant.

A remark on this clone: The antigen remains undetermined.

V was cut by 5 bases and J by 0 bases, with 13 bases left in between. Germline CDR1 SEHNR, CDR2 FQNEAQ (reference sequence). The length of the CDR3 is 15 residues. These donors, healthy bone marrow donors, were studied. This PCR relied on a set of 60 Vbeta primers and 13 Jbeta primers. TCRdb's table, derived via immunoSEQ multiplex PCR, lists solely in-frame clones and lacks some. This table has around 150,000 clones, around four fifths appearing once. This receptor was taken from a man between 18 and 35 years old in good health and CMV-seronegative. The chain employs TRBV7-9 and TRBJ1-1; D not resolved. The material sequenced was PBMCs. CDR3 nucleotide sequence: TGTGCCAGCAGCACTACCCCCAAACTGAACACTGAAGCTTTCTTT. Its translation is CASSTTPKLNTEAFF.